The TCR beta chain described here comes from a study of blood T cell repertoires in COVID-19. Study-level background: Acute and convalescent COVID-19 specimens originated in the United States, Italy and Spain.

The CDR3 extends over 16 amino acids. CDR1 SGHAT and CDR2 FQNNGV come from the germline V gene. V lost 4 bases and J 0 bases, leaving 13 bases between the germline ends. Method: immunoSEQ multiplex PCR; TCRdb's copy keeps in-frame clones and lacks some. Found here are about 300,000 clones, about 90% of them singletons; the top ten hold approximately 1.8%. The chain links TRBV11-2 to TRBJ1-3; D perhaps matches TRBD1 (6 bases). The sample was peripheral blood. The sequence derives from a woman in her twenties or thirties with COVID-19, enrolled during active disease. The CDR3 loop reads CASSYTGSSSGNTIYF. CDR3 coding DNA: TGTGCCAGCAGCTACACAGGGAGTTCCTCTGGAAACACCATATATTTT.